The 24 T cell receptor beta chains listed next were all sequenced from one sample in a study of T cell clones after liver transplantation. Data came from immunoSEQ multiplex PCR; TCRdb stores just in-frame clones and leaves some out. The table has roughly 20,000 clones, 80% to 90% seen once. The sample was CD8+ T cells from blood, taken before liver transplant. These receptors originate from a human donor who received a liver transplant.

The J gene is TRBJ2-1, the V gene TRBV27, with 9 bases lining up with TRBD2. With 5 bases clipped from V and 0 bases from J, the junction kept 8 bases outside the gene matches. This CDR3 has 17 amino acids. The germline gives CDR1 MNHEY, CDR2 SMNVEV (reference sequence). DNA of the CDR3: TGTGCCAGCAGTCCGACTAGCGGTAAGAGCTCCTACAATGAGCAGTTCTTC. The encoded protein is CASSPTSGKSSYNEQFF.

This sequence joins TRBV4-1 and TRBJ1-5; D call uncertain. V lost 3 bases and J 5 bases, leaving 17 bases between the germline ends. The CDR3 is 16 residues long. CDR1 is MGHRA, CDR2 YSYEKL, per germline. The CDR3 reads CASSHPGPFPDQPQHF. The CDR3 DNA reads as TGCGCCAGCAGCCATCCCGGACCTTTCCCAGATCAGCCCCAGCATTTT.

The rearrangement joins TRBV4-1 to TRBJ2-5; possible D gene TRBD1, 5 bases. The V gene lost 3 bases and the J gene lost 2 bases, with 13 bases spanning the gap. The CDR3 sequence is 15 residues long. Germline CDR1 is MGHRA and CDR2 is YSYEKL. The CDR3 spells CASSQTWGPQETQYF. CDR3 coding DNA: TGCGCCAGCAGCCAGACTTGGGGCCCTCAAGAGACCCAGTACTTC.

The chain is built from TRBV28 and TRBJ2-7; 9 nucleotides line up with TRBD2. The CDR3 is 19 residues long. Losses at the gene ends were 3 bases for V and 0 bases for J; bases not matched to a gene: 15. Germline CDR1 reads MDHEN; CDR2 reads SYDVKM. CDR3 bases: TGTGCCAGCAGTTTTTGGGGGGGTCGTACTAGCGGGCGCTCCTACGAGCAGTACTTC. Its protein product is CASSFWGGRTSGRSYEQYF.

This sequence joins TRBV11-2 and TRBJ2-2; D may be TRBD1 (5 bases). The CDR3 loop spans 15 amino acids. V lost 3 bases and J 1 base, leaving 9 bases between the germline ends. Germline V gene data show CDR1 as SGHAT and CDR2 as FQNNGV. CDR3 nucleotide sequence: TGTGCCAGCAGCTTGGGGCAGTTGAACACCGGGGAGCTGTTTTTT. It specifies CASSLGQLNTGELFF.

The genes are TRBV4-1 and TRBJ1-4; D gene unclear. In germline, CDR1 is MGHRA, CDR2 YSYEKL. The CDR3 runs to 17 residues. The germline V and J ends were trimmed by 0 bases and 0 bases, with 11 bases remaining between them. In nucleotides, the CDR3 is TGCGCCAGCAGCCAAGACGGACCGCCCGCAACTAATGAAAAACTGTTTTTT. Translating gives CASSQDGPPATNEKLFF.

This clone was counted between two and nine times. The rearrangement links TRBV2 to TRBJ2-1; a weak D match, TRBD2 (7 bases). Trimming took off 3 bases at V and 4 bases at J, with 13 bases between the two ends. There are 15 residues in the CDR3. CDR1 and CDR2 from the germline V gene are SNHLY and FYNNEI. The CDR3 DNA reads as TGTGCCAGCAGTGATAAGGGGGGGGGATACAATGAGCAGTTCTTC. Translating gives CASSDKGGGYNEQFF.

This clone came up once. The chain uses TRBV5-1 and TRBJ2-7; 8 bases are shared with TRBD2. Germline V gene data show CDR1 as SGHRS and CDR2 as YFSETQ. CDR3 size: 14 residues. Trimming cost V 0 bases and J 3 bases; bases outside gene matches: 2. CDR3 nucleotide sequence: TGCGCCAGCAGCTTGGCGGGAGGGAGCTACGAGCAGTACTTC. Translated, it gives CASSLAGGSYEQYF.

This clone was seen just once. The genes are TRBV5-1 and TRBJ2-1, with D uncertain. The CDR3 has 14 residues. Germline V lookup: CDR1 SGHRS, CDR2 YFSETQ. Trimming shortened V by 0 bases and J by 6 bases, and 10 bases separated the two germline ends. The CDR3 sequence: CASSLGYSVNEQFF. The CDR3 coding sequence is TGCGCCAGCAGCTTGGGGTACAGCGTCAATGAGCAGTTCTTC.

This CDR3 reads CASGIGGSSYNEQFF. The CDR3 nucleotides read TGTGCCAGCGGTATTGGAGGGAGCTCCTACAATGAGCAGTTCTTC. The chain recombines TRBV11-2 with TRBJ2-1, with D perhaps TRBD2 (6 bases). CDR1 SGHAT and CDR2 FQNNGV come from the germline V gene. The V and J ends lost 8 bases and 0 bases respectively, with 14 bases between them. CDR3 length equals 15 residues.

The chain joins TRBV2 to TRBJ2-5, with D perhaps matching TRBD1 (8 bases). The V end was cut by 5 bases, the J end by 5 bases, with 18 bases between. The CDR3 spans 15 residues. Germline V gene sequence: CDR1 SNHLY, CDR2 FYNNEI. CDR3 protein: CASSLQGGAGETQYF. The CDR3 coding sequence is TGTGCCAGCAGTCTACAGGGGGGGGCTGGTGAGACCCAGTACTTC.

The V gene is TRBV21-1, the J gene TRBJ1-5. TRBV21-1 is assigned pseudogene status. CDR3 length: 12 amino acids. The CDR3 here is CATPGDGQPQHF. The DNA of the CDR3 is TGTGCCACCCCAGGAGACGGTCAGCCCCAGCATTTT.

The chain recombines TRBV27 with TRBJ1-2, with a possible D match to TRBD1 (5 bases). This CDR3 has 15 amino acids. V shed 2 bases and J shed 2 bases, with 12 bases lying between them. Per the germline V gene, CDR1 is MNHEY and CDR2 is SMNVEV (reference sequence). CDR3 sequence reads: CASSLQGAENYGYTF. In DNA, the CDR3 is TGTGCCAGCAGTTTACAAGGGGCAGAGAACTATGGCTACACCTTC.

The V and J genes are TRBV10-2 and TRBJ1-1; 7 positions match TRBD1. The ends lost 3 bases at V and 3 bases at J; junction bases unmatched: 7. The CDR3 spans 15 residues. Looked up from germline, CDR1 is WSHSY and CDR2 is SAAADI. DNA of the CDR3: TGCGCCAGCAGTGACTTTCCAGGGGGGGACACTGAAGCTTTCTTT. Its protein product is CASSDFPGGDTEAFF.

V and J are TRBV5-5 and TRBJ2-7; D is possibly TRBD2 (6 bases). This CDR3 region has 12 residues. The V and J ends lost 1 base and 10 bases respectively, with 12 bases between them. The germline V gene encodes CDR1 SGHKS and CDR2 YYEKEE (reference sequence). CDR3 protein: CASSLISGAQYF. The CDR3 DNA reads TGTGCCAGCAGCTTGATATCGGGAGCCCAGTACTTC.

The table lists this clone with a count of one. This chain links TRBV9 with TRBJ2-7; 7 positions match TRBD2. CDR3 length: 13 residues. The germline V gene encodes CDR1 SGDLS and CDR2 YYNGEE. Trimming at V came to 3 bases and at J to 5 bases, leaving 5 bases not matched to a gene. The CDR3: CASSDGTKNEQYF. CDR3 sequence (DNA): TGTGCCAGCAGCGACGGGACTAAAAACGAGCAGTACTTC.

The chain couples TRBV28 to TRBJ1-1, with D unclear. Germline values: CDR1 MDHEN, CDR2 SYDVKM. The CDR3 is 17 amino acids. V was clipped by 3 bases and J by 3 bases, with 20 bases between them. The CDR3 region is CASSFPPIWRGDTEAFF. For the CDR3, the DNA is TGTGCCAGCAGTTTCCCTCCCATCTGGCGTGGGGACACTGAAGCTTTCTTT.

The V gene is TRBV4-3, the J gene TRBJ2-7; perhaps TRBD2 as D (5 bases). The CDR3 is 16 residues long. Germline CDR1 and CDR2: LGHNA and YSLEER. V lost 0 bases and J 5 bases, leaving 17 bases between the germline ends. Here the CDR3 reads CASSQDRAGGGHEQYF. DNA for the CDR3: TGCGCCAGCAGCCAAGATAGGGCAGGAGGTGGCCACGAGCAGTACTTC.

The rearrangement links TRBV29-1 to TRBJ2-7, with TRBD2 matching 7 bases. This CDR3 comprises 14 residues. J was trimmed by 2 bases and V by 1 base; bases with no gene match: 5. Germline CDR1 is SQVTM and CDR2 is ANQGSEA. CDR3 sequence: CSVEGSGSPYEQYF. The CDR3 coding sequence is TGCAGCGTTGAAGGTAGCGGGTCACCCTACGAGCAGTACTTC.

Points on this clone: A read error is likely, as this CDR3 ends without the conserved phenylalanine or tryptophan. It is unclear where the CDR3 begins or ends on the DNA, so no DNA is shown, and the CDR3 is as TCRdb lists it. V is TRBV4-1 and J is TRBJ1-5. The CDR3 comprises 10 residues, both ends counted. Germline V CDR1 and CDR2: MGHRA, YSYEKL. CDR3: CASSPYSLGG.

The table lists this clone with a count of one. The chain has TRBV6-5 and TRBJ2-7; 11 positions agree with TRBD1. CDR1 MNHEY and CDR2 SVGAGI come from the germline V gene. This CDR3 is built from 13 residues. V gave up 4 bases and J gave up 6 bases; unmatched junction bases: 2. CDR3 residues: CASSWTGGFEQYF. CDR3 nucleotide sequence: TGTGCCAGCAGTTGGACAGGGGGCTTCGAGCAGTACTTC.

Here the CDR3 DNA reads TGCAGCGTTGGGGGGGCAGGTCGTACTGAAGCTTTCTTT. Translated, it gives CSVGGAGRTEAFF. V is TRBV29-1 and J is TRBJ1-1, with D possibly TRBD1 on 6 matching bases. This CDR3 region has 13 residues. With 4 bases removed from V and 5 bases from J, the gap between germline ends came to 14 bases. Germline CDR1 and CDR2: SQVTM and ANQGSEA.

The chain uses TRBV5-4 and TRBJ2-7; the D gene is possibly TRBD2 (5 bases). The CDR3 covers 12 residues. Germline lookup yields CDR1 SGHNT and CDR2 YYREEE (reference sequence). V was clipped by 6 bases and J by 6 bases, with 13 bases between them. CDR3: CASIGGDREQYF. For the CDR3, the DNA is TGTGCCAGCATCGGAGGTGACCGCGAGCAGTACTTC.

The gene calls are TRBV11-2 and TRBJ2-1, with D possibly TRBD1 on 6 matching bases. This CDR3 region has 15 residues. Germline V lookup: CDR1 SGHAT, CDR2 FQNNGV. The V end lost 5 bases, the J end lost 0 bases, and 11 bases lay between the germline ends. The CDR3 sequence is CASSTTGGSYNEQFF. The CDR3 bases are TGTGCCAGCAGCACGACAGGTGGCTCCTACAATGAGCAGTTCTTC. Drawing the rest from reference TRBV11-2 and TRBJ2-1, the complete variable domain is EAGVAQSPRYKIIEKRQSVAFWCNPISGHATLYWYQQILGQGPKLLIQFQNNGVVDDSQLPKDRFSAERLKGVDSTLKIQPAKLEDSAVYLCASSTTGGSYNEQFFGPGTRLTVL.